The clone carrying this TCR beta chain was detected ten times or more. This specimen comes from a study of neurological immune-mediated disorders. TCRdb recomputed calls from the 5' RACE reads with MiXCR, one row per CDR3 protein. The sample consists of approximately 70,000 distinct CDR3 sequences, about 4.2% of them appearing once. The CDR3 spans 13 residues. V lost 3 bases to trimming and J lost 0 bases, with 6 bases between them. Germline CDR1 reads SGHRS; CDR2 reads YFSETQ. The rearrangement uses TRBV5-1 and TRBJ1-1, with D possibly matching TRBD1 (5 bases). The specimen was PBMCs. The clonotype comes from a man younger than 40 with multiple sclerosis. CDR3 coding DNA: TGCGCCAGCAGCTCGGGGGTGAACACTGAAGCTTTCTTT. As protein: CASSSGVNTEAFF. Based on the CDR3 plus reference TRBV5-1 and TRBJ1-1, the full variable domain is KAGVTQTPRYLIKTRGQQVTLSCSPISGHRSVSWYQQTPGQGLQFLFEYFSETQRNKGNFPGRFSGRQFSNSRSEMNVSTLELGDSALYLCASSSGVNTEAFFGQGTRLTVV.